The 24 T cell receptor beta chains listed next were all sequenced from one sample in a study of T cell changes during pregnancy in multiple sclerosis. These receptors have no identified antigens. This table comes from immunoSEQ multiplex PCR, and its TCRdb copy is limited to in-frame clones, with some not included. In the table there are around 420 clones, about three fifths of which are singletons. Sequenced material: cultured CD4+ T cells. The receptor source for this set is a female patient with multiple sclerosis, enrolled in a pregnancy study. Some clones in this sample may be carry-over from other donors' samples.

The CDR3 DNA sequence: TGCAGCGTTAAGAGGACACTAGCATACAAAGGTCGGGCCAACGTCCTGACTTTC. Its protein is CSVKRTLAYKGRANVLTF. The chain has TRBV29-1 and TRBJ2-6; TRBD2 might be the D (6 bases). The germline V and J ends were trimmed by 5 bases and 5 bases, with 25 bases remaining between them. From germline, CDR1 is SQVTM and CDR2 ANQGSEA. The CDR3 covers 18 residues.

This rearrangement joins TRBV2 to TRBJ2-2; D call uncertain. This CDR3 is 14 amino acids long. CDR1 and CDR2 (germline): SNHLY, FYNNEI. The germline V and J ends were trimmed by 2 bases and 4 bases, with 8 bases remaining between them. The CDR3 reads CASSERLGTGELFF. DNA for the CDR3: TGTGCCAGCAGTGAACGGCTGGGCACCGGGGAGCTGTTTTTT.

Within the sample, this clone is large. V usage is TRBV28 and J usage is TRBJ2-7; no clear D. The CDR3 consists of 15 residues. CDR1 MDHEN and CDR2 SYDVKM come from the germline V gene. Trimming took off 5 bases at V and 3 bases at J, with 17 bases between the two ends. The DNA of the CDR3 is TGTGCCAGCAGTCTACAGCCCTCCTTGGGCTACGAGCAGTACTTC. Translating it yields CASSLQPSLGYEQYF.

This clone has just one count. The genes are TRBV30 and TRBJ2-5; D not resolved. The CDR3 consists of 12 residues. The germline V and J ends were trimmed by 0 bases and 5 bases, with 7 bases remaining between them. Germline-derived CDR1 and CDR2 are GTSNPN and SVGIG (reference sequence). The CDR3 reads CAWSVRVETQYF. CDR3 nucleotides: TGTGCCTGGAGTGTACGGGTCGAGACCCAGTACTTC.

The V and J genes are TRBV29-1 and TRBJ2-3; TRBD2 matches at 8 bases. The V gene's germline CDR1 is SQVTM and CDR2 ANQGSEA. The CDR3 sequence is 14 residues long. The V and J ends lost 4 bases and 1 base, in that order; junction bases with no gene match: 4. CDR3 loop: CSVGTGGGTDTQYF. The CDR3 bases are TGCAGCGTTGGAACGGGGGGGGGCACAGATACGCAGTATTTT.

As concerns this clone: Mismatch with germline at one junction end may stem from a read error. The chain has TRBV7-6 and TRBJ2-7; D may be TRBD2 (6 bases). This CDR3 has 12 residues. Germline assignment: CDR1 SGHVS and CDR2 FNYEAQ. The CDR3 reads CASSSGGIERYF. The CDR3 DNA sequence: TGTGCCAGCAGCTCCGGCGGGATCGAGCGGTACTTC.

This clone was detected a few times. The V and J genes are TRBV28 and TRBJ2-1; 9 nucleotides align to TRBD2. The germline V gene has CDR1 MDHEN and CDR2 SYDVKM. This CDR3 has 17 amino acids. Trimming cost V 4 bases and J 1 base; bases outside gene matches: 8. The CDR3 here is CASSSAREGGSYNEQFF. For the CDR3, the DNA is TGTGCCAGCAGTTCCGCGCGGGAGGGAGGTTCCTACAATGAGCAGTTCTTC.

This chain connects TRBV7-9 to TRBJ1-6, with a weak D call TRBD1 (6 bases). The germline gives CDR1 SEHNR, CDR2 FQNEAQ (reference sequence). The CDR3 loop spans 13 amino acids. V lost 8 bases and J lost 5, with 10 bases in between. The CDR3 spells CASGTPNNSPLHF. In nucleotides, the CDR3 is TGTGCCAGCGGGACACCAAATAATTCACCCCTCCACTTT.

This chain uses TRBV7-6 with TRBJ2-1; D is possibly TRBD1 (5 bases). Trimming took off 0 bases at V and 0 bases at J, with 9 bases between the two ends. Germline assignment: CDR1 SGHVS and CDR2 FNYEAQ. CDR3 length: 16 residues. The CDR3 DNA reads TGTGCCAGCAGCTTAGCAAGGGGCAGCTCCTACAATGAGCAGTTCTTC. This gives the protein CASSLARGSSYNEQFF.

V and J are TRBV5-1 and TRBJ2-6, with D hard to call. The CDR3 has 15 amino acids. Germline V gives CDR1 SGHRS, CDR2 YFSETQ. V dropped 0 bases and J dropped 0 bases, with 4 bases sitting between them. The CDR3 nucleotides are TGCGCCAGCAGCTTGGCCTACTCTGGGGCCAACGTCCTGACTTTC. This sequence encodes CASSLAYSGANVLTF.

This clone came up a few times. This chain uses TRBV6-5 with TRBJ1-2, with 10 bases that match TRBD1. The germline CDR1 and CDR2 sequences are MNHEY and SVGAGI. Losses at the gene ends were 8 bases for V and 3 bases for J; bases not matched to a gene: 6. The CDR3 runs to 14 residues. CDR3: CASVKTGGHYGYTF. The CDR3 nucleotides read TGTGCCAGCGTTAAGACAGGGGGCCACTATGGCTACACCTTC.

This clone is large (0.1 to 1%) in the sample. CDR3 DNA: TGTGCCAGCGCGACTAGCGGGAGACTAAACTACGAGCAGTACTTC. Protein: CASATSGRLNYEQYF. The chain uses TRBV18 and TRBJ2-7; the match to TRBD2 covers 12 bases. After removal of 8 bases from V and 3 bases from J, the junction contained 8 bases not matched to a gene. From germline, CDR1 is KGHSH and CDR2 LQKENI. The CDR3 spans 15 residues.

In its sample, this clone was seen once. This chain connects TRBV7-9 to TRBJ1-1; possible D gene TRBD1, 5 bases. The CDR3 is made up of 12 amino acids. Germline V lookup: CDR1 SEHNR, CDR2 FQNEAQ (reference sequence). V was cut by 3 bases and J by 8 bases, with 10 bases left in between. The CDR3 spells CASSFGALEAFF. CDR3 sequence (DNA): TGTGCCAGCAGCTTTGGGGCCTTGGAAGCTTTCTTT.

The CDR3 loop reads CASSQGGGEKLFF. For the CDR3, the DNA is TGCGCCAGCAGCCAAGGAGGCGGCGAAAAACTGTTTTTT. The chain links TRBV4-1 to TRBJ1-4; D is unclear. Germline loops: CDR1 MGHRA, CDR2 YSYEKL. The CDR3 is 13 residues long. V dropped 1 base and J dropped 8 bases, with 8 bases sitting between them.

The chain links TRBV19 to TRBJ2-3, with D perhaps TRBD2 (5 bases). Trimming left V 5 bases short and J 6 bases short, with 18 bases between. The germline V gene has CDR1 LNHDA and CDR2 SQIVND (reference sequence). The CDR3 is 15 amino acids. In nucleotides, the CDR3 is TGTGCCAGTAGTTCAGACGGGGAGCCCTACGATACGCAGTATTTT. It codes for CASSSDGEPYDTQYF.

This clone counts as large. CDR3 coding DNA: TGTGCCAGCTGTACAGGGCAGGATCAGCCCCAGCATTTT. Protein product: CASCTGQDQPQHF. This sequence joins TRBV18 and TRBJ1-5; a weak D match, TRBD1 (6 bases). This CDR3 comprises 13 residues. Per the germline V gene, CDR1 is KGHSH and CDR2 is LQKENI. Trimming pared 7 bases from V and 5 bases from J, leaving 12 bases between. Drawing the rest from reference TRBV18 and TRBJ1-5, the complete variable domain is NAGVMQNPRHLVRRRGQEARLRCSPMKGHSHVYWYRQLPEEGLKFMVYLQKENIIDESGMPKERFSAEFPKEGPSILRIQQVVRGDSAAYFCASCTGQDQPQHFGDGTRLSIL.

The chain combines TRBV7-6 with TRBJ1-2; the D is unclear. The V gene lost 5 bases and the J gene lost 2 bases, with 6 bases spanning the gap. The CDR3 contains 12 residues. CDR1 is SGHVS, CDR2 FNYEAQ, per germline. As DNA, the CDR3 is TGTGCCAGCAGCAAGGACAACTATGGCTACACCTTC. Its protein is CASSKDNYGYTF.

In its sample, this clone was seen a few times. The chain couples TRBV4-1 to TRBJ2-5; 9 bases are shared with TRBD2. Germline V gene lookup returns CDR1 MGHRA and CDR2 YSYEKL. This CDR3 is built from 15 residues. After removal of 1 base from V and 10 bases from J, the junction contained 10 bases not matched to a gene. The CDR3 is CASSQGLAGVRDQYF. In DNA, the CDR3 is TGCGCCAGCAGCCAAGGATTAGCGGGAGTCAGGGACCAGTACTTC.

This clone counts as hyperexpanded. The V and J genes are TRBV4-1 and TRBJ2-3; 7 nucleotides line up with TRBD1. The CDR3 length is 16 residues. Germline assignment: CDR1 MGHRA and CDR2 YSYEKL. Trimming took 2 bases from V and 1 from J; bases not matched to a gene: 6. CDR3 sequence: CASSQTGAARTDTQYF. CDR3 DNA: TGCGCCAGCAGCCAAACAGGGGCAGCTCGCACAGATACGCAGTATTTT.

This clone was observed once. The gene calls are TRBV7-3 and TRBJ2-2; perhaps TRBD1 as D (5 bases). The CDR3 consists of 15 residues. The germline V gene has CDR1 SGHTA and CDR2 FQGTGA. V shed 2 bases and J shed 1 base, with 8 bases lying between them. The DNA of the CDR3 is TGTGCCAGCAGCTTATATACAGGGAACACCGGGGAGCTGTTTTTT. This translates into CASSLYTGNTGELFF.

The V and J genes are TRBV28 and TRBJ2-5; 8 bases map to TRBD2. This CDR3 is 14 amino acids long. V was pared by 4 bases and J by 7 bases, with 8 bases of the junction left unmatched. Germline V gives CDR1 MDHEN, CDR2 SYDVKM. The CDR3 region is CASSSRGGGRTQYF. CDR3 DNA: TGTGCCAGCAGTTCCAGAGGCGGGGGGAGGACCCAGTACTTC.

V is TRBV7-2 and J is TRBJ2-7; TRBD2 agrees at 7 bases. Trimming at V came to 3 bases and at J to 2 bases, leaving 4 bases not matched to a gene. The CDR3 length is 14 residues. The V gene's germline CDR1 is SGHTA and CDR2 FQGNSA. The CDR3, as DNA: TGTGCCAGCAGCTTGACTAGCCGGACCTACGAGCAGTACTTC. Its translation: CASSLTSRTYEQYF.

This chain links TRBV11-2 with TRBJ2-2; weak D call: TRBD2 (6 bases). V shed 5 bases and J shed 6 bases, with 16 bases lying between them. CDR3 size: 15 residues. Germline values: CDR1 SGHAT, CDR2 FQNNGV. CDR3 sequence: CASSLHTSGAGELFF. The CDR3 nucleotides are TGTGCCAGCAGCCTCCATACTTCGGGAGCCGGGGAGCTGTTTTTT.

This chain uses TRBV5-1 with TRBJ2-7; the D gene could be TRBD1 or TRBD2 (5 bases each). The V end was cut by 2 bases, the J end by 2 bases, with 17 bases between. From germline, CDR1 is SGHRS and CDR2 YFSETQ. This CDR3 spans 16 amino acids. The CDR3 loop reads CASSLTIGTDPYEQYF. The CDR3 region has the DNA TGCGCCAGCAGCTTAACGATTGGGACCGACCCCTACGAGCAGTACTTC.